The entry below describes one TCR beta chain. The antigen it recognizes is unknown. Per-base qualities were not stored, and no clone one base away is much larger. The data originate from a study of control samples from healthy donors and cancer patients (dated by TCRdb to 2019 to 2021). To prepare the library, the immunoSEQ multiplex PCR assay was applied. As stored in TCRdb, this immuneACCESS dataset retains in-frame rearrangements with V and J assigned. A fraction of the clones does not appear; measured against another copy, unresolved V genes explain less than half of the discrepancy, and the remainder lacks a known reason. The sample records 65,000 to 70,000 clones, roughly 82% of which are singletons. The ten largest make up around 2.8% of the sample. The CDR3 runs 16 residues from the cysteine to the phenylalanine. The retained sequence is limited to the CDR3, 48 bases, with the frame set at the first base. Compared with germline, V lacks 0 bases and J lacks 4 bases; bases without a gene match: 5. Based on the germline V gene, the CDR1 and CDR2 sequences are SGHRS and YFSETQ.

Recombination connected TRBV5-1 to TRBJ1-1; 11 central bases correspond to TRBD1. Source material: PBMCs. The receptor was derived from a woman between 50 and 59 years old with lung cancer. The nucleotides are TGCGCCAGCAGCTTGGACCACGGGACAGGGGGCACTGAAGCTTTCTTT. Its translation reads: CASSLDHGTGGTEAFF.